The 15 T cell receptor beta chains in this list originate from one sample, sequenced in a study of beta chain features in type 1 diabetes. The study reverse transcribed the entire isolated RNA, so it sequenced expressed TCRB transcripts. Generated by immunoSEQ multiplex PCR, the TCRdb table keeps only in-frame clones and is missing some. The profile shows roughly 310,000 clones, 9.5% to 12% of them singletons. Material: naive CD4+ T cells from blood. These TCRs come from a woman aged 30 to 39 in good health.

The gene calls are TRBV7-2 and TRBJ2-1; TRBD2 agrees at 12 bases. The V gene end was trimmed by 5 bases and the J gene end by 6 bases; junction bases not matched to a gene: 5. CDR1 is SGHTA and CDR2 is FQGNSA in the germline V gene. This CDR3 spans 15 amino acids. CDR3: CASSASGRAVNEQFF. DNA for the CDR3: TGTGCCAGCAGCGCTAGCGGGAGGGCCGTCAATGAGCAGTTCTTC.

The chain employs TRBV2 and TRBJ2-1; TRBD1 aligns across 10 bases. The ends lost 4 bases at V and 6 bases at J; junction bases unmatched: 6. Germline loops: CDR1 SNHLY, CDR2 FYNNEI. The CDR3 consists of 15 residues. CDR3 coding DNA: TGTGCCAGCAGTGGCCGGGACAGGGGAGCCAATGAGCAGTTCTTC. Protein product: CASSGRDRGANEQFF.

The chain employs TRBV18 and TRBJ2-7; the D gene is possibly TRBD1 (5 bases). The CDR3 length is 14 residues. Germline loops: CDR1 KGHSH, CDR2 LQKENI. Trimming left V 4 bases short and J 3 bases short, with 13 bases between. The CDR3 nucleotides are TGTGCCAGCTCACAGCAGGGTGCAGGCTACGAGCAGTACTTC. It is translated as CASSQQGAGYEQYF. Variable domain in full (rest from reference TRBV18 and TRBJ2-7): NAGVMQNPRHLVRRRGQEARLRCSPMKGHSHVYWYRQLPEEGLKFMVYLQKENIIDESGMPKERFSAEFPKEGPSILRIQQVVRGDSAAYFCASSQQGAGYEQYFGPGTRLTVT.

The chain's CDR3 is CASSRGGTEETQYF. Here the CDR3 DNA reads TGTGCCAGCAGCCGAGGAGGGACTGAAGAGACCCAGTACTTC. The chain uses TRBV4-2 and TRBJ2-5; possibly TRBD2 for D (6 bases). Germline lookup yields CDR1 LGHNA and CDR2 YNFKEQ. V was cut by 4 bases and J by 3 bases, with 12 bases left in between. The CDR3 is 14 amino acids.

The chain couples TRBV9 to TRBJ2-4; D possibly corresponds to TRBD1 (7 bases). This CDR3 comprises 16 residues. V was trimmed by 3 bases and J by 0 bases, leaving 13 bases between them. Germline CDR1 SGDLS, CDR2 YYNGEE. Written as DNA, the CDR3 is TGTGCCAGCAGCGAGGGGGGACAGCTAGCCAAAAACATTCAGTACTTC. Translated: CASSEGGQLAKNIQYF.

The chain has TRBV4-3 and TRBJ2-3; no clear D. Deletions cut 0 bases from V and 0 bases from J, with 13 bases between. CDR1 and CDR2 from the germline V gene are LGHNA and YSLEER. The CDR3 runs 17 residues. In nucleotides, the CDR3 is TGCGCCAGCAGCCAAGATTCGCTCCGAACTAGCACAGATACGCAGTATTTT. Translated, it gives CASSQDSLRTSTDTQYF.

This clone was seen only a few times. The gene calls are TRBV29-1 and TRBJ2-2; 7 bases match TRBD2. Germline V gives CDR1 SQVTM, CDR2 ANQGSEA. Trimming at V came to 5 bases and at J to 0 bases, leaving 3 bases not matched to a gene. This CDR3 is 14 amino acids long. Written as DNA, the CDR3 is TGCAGCGTTCAGGGAGGGCCGAACACCGGGGAGCTGTTTTTT. Its translation is CSVQGGPNTGELFF.

The DNA for the CDR3 is TGTGCCAGCAGCTCGGGGAGGTCCGATACGCAGTATTTT. Residues: CASSSGRSDTQYF. This chain uses TRBV11-2 with TRBJ2-3; possibly TRBD2 for D (6 bases). CDR3 size: 13 residues. V was pared by 4 bases and J by 6 bases, with 11 bases between. CDR1 and CDR2 (germline): SGHAT, FQNNGV.

J is TRBJ2-7 and V is TRBV7-6, with TRBD1 matching 7 bases. Trimming at V came to 5 bases and at J to 4 bases, leaving 8 bases not matched to a gene. Germline CDR1 reads SGHVS; CDR2 reads FNYEAQ. CDR3 length: 14 amino acids. CDR3 coding DNA: TGTGCCAGCAGCCTAGGGGGCGCTTGGTACGAGCAGTACTTC. It specifies CASSLGGAWYEQYF.

This chain links TRBV7-2 with TRBJ2-1; 7 nucleotides match TRBD2. CDR1 SGHTA and CDR2 FQGNSA come from the germline V gene. Unmatched junction bases numbered 3, after V lost 1 base and J lost 3 bases. The CDR3 is made up of 15 amino acids. CDR3 protein: CASSLDGTNYNEQFF. The CDR3 DNA follows: TGTGCCAGCAGCTTAGATGGGACTAACTACAATGAGCAGTTCTTC.

The rearrangement uses TRBV7-2 and TRBJ1-2; TRBD1 matches 11 bases. The CDR3 runs 14 residues. In germline, CDR1 is SGHTA, CDR2 FQGNSA. V shed 3 bases and J 7 bases; nucleotides not matched to a gene: 4. CDR3 DNA sequence: TGTGCCAGCAGCTTTAAGGGACAGGGGGGTGGCTACACCTTC. Amino acid sequence: CASSFKGQGGGYTF. The complete variable domain, with remaining parts taken from reference TRBV7-2 and TRBJ1-2, reads GAGVSQSPSNKVTEKGKDVELRCDPISGHTALYWYRQSLGQGLEFLIYFQGNSAPDKSGLPSDRFSAERTGGSVSTLTIQRTQQEDSAVYLCASSFKGQGGGYTFGSGTRLTVV.

This clone was seen a few times. V usage is TRBV5-1 and J usage is TRBJ2-7; the match to TRBD2 covers 10 bases. Unmatched junction bases numbered 12, after V lost 2 bases and J lost 4 bases. The CDR3 runs to 17 residues. CDR1 is SGHRS, CDR2 YFSETQ, per germline. CDR3 region: CASSFLPTSGKEYEQYF. Here the CDR3 DNA reads TGCGCCAGCAGCTTCTTACCTACTAGCGGGAAGGAGTACGAGCAGTACTTC. The full variable domain, with the rest looked up from reference TRBV5-1 and TRBJ2-7, is KAGVTQTPRYLIKTRGQQVTLSCSPISGHRSVSWYQQTPGQGLQFLFEYFSETQRNKGNFPGRFSGRQFSNSRSEMNVSTLELGDSALYLCASSFLPTSGKEYEQYFGPGTRLTVT.

Only a few counts were recorded for this clone. V and J are TRBV25-1 and TRBJ2-1; TRBD2 matches 10 bases. The germline V gene encodes CDR1 MGHDK and CDR2 SYGVNS. The length of the CDR3 is 17 residues. V was pared by 0 bases and J by 5 bases, with 7 bases of the junction left unmatched. The CDR3 loop reads CASSEYRLAGVHNEQFF. The CDR3 nucleotides read TGTGCCAGCAGTGAATATCGGCTAGCGGGAGTCCACAATGAGCAGTTCTTC.

The chain has TRBV6-6 and TRBJ2-7; tentative D call: TRBD1 (6 bases). The CDR3 covers 13 residues. Trimming shortened V by 6 bases and J by 3 bases, and 12 bases separated the two germline ends. Germline V lookup: CDR1 MNHNY, CDR2 SVGAGI (reference sequence). CDR3 residues: CASRSGQFYEQYF. CDR3 DNA sequence: TGTGCCAGCAGGTCCGGACAGTTCTACGAGCAGTACTTC.

J is TRBJ2-7 and V is TRBV18; 7 bases fit TRBD1. Germline V gives CDR1 KGHSH, CDR2 LQKENI. The CDR3 has 14 amino acids. Germline trimming cut 3 bases from V and 2 bases from J; bases unmatched to any gene: 4. In DNA form, the CDR3 reads TGTGCCAGCTCACCGGACAGGTCTGCCTACGAGCAGTACTTC. It yields the protein CASSPDRSAYEQYF. Drawing the rest from reference TRBV18 and TRBJ2-7, the complete variable domain is NAGVMQNPRHLVRRRGQEARLRCSPMKGHSHVYWYRQLPEEGLKFMVYLQKENIIDESGMPKERFSAEFPKEGPSILRIQQVVRGDSAAYFCASSPDRSAYEQYFGPGTRLTVT.